This T cell receptor beta chain was identified during a study of neurological immune-mediated disorders. Time point of the sample: longitudinal time-point 3. Unsorted libraries were prepared from 2 million PBMCs that had been stored at -80 C. Findings and limits, study-wide: Multiple sclerosis, the disease with the least TCR clonal expansion, fell below healthy controls, whereas HTLV-1-associated myelopathy showed the most.

This clonotype occurred once. Its antigen is unknown. A read error may explain this, as a much larger clone is one base away. The length of the CDR3 is 14 residues. Germline loops: CDR1 DFQATT, CDR2 SNEGSKA (reference sequence). Synthesis of cDNA was performed by 5'RACE using 10-nucleotide random UMIs. MiXCR, applied by TCRdb to the 5' RACE reads, yields one record per CDR3 protein. The sample has more than 100,000 distinct CDR3 sequences, roughly a tenth seen once. This rearrangement joins TRBV20-1 to TRBJ2-1; tentative D call: TRBD2 (5 bases). The receptor was isolated from a female donor with HTLV-1-associated myelopathy (HAM/TSP). The sequencing input was PBMCs. The CDR3 DNA follows: TGCAGTGCCCAAAGCGGAGACATCTACTATGAGCAGTTCTTC. Translated: CSAQSGDIYYEQFF.